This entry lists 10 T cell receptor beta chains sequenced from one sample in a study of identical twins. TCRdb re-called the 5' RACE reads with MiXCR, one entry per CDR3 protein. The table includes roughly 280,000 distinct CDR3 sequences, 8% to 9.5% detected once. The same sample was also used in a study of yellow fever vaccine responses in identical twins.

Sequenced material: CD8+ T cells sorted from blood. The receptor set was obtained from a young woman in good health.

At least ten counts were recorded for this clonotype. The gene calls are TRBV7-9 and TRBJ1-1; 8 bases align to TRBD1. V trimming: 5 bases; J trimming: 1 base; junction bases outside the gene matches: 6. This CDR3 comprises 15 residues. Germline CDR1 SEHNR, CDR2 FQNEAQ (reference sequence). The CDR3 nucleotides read TGTGCCAGCAGCCTCGGACAGGGATGGAACACTGAAGCTTTCTTT. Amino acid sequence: CASSLGQGWNTEAFF.

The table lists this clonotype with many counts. The CDR3 loop is CSAELTGTSGSEETQYF. For the CDR3, the DNA is TGCAGCGCCGAGCTGACCGGGACTAGCGGGAGTGAGGAGACCCAGTACTTC. The rearrangement uses TRBV29-1 and TRBJ2-5; 14 nucleotides agree with TRBD2. The V segment lost 7 bases and the J segment 5 bases; nucleotides outside the gene matches: 15. The germline CDR1 and CDR2 sequences are SQVTM and ANQGSEA. The CDR3 extends over 17 amino acids.

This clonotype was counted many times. CDR3 nucleotide sequence: TGCGCCAGCAGCCAACGGAACAGAGGCTCCTACGAGCAGTACTTC. It yields the protein CASSQRNRGSYEQYF. The rearrangement joins TRBV4-3 to TRBJ2-7; D gene uncertain. The CDR3 is made up of 15 amino acids. Germline CDR1 LGHNA, CDR2 YSLEER. Trimming cost V 2 bases and J 0 bases, with 11 bases left between them.

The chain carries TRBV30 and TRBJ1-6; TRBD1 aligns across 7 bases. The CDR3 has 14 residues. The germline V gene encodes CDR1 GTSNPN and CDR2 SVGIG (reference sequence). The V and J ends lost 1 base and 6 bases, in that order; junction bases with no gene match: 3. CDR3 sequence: CAWSETGINSPLHF. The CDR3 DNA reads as TGTGCCTGGAGTGAGACAGGGATTAATTCACCCCTCCACTTT.

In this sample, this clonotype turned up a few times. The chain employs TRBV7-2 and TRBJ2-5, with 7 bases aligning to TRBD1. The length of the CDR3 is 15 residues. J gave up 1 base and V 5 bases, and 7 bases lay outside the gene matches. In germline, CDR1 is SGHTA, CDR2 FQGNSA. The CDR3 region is CASSPGQLIQETQYF. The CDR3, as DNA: TGTGCCAGCAGCCCGGGACAGCTAATCCAAGAGACCCAGTACTTC. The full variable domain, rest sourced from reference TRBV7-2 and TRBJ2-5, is GAGVSQSPSNKVTEKGKDVELRCDPISGHTALYWYRQSLGQGLEFLIYFQGNSAPDKSGLPSDRFSAERTGGSVSTLTIQRTQQEDSAVYLCASSPGQLIQETQYFGPGTRLLVL.

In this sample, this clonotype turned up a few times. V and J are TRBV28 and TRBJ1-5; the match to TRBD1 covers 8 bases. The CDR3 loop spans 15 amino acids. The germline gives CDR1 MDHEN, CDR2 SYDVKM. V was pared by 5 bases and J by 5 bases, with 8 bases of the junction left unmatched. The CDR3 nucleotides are TGTGCCAGCAGTCCTGGACAGGGAGTGGATCAGCCCCAGCATTTT. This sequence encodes CASSPGQGVDQPQHF. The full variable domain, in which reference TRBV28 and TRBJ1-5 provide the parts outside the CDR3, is DVKVTQSSRYLVKRTGEKVFLECVQDMDHENMFWYRQDPGLGLRLIYFSYDVKMKEKGDIPEGYSVSREKKERFSLILESASTNQTSMYLCASSPGQGVDQPQHFGDGTRLSIL.

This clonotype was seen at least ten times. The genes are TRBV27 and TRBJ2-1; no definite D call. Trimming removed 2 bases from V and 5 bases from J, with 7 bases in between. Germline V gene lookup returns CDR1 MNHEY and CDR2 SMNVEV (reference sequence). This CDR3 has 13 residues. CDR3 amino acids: CASSLSGDNEQFF. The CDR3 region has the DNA TGTGCCAGCAGTTTAAGTGGGGACAATGAGCAGTTCTTC.

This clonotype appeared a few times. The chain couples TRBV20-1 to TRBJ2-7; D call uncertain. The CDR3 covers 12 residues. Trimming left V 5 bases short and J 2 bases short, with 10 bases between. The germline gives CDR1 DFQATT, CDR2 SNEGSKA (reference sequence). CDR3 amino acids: CSAPQVTYEQYF. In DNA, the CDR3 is TGCAGTGCTCCCCAGGTGACCTACGAGCAGTACTTC.

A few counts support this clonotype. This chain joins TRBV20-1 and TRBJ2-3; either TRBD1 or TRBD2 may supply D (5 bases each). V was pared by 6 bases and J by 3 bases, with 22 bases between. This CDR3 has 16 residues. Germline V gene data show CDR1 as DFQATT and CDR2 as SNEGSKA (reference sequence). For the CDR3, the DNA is TGCAGTGCCAACCGCCCCCTAGCTGGGGGAACAGATACGCAGTATTTT. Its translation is CSANRPLAGGTDTQYF.

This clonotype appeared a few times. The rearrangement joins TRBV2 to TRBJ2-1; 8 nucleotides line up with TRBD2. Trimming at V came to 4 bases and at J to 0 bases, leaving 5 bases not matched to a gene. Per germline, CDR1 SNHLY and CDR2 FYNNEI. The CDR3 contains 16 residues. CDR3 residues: CASSVLLADSYNEQFF. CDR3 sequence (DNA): TGTGCCAGCAGTGTCCTACTAGCGGACTCCTACAATGAGCAGTTCTTC.